These T cell receptor beta chains were read from a single sample in a study of shared clonotypes between healthy human individuals. Measured with immunoSEQ multiplex PCR; TCRdb has only the in-frame clones, and not every one. The sample shows more than 2,000,000 clones, just over 90% of them seen only once. Sequencing was performed on naive CD4+ T cells sorted from blood. The receptor source for this set is a man younger than 35 in good health. CDR3s include the opening cysteine and the closing phenylalanine or tryptophan.

J,V,CDR3
TRBJ2-2,TRBV4-1,CASSQDTLFTNTGELFF
TRBJ2-7,TRBV2,CASSDRVSYEQYF
TRBJ2-3,TRBV5-4,CASSVLAGGTDTQYF
TRBJ2-1,TRBV19,CASSPSGTSGVARYNEQFF
TRBJ1-3,TRBV6-1,CASSLGAGTGNTIYF
TRBJ2-4,TRBV20-1,CSASPEGIQYF
TRBJ2-3,TRBV6-4,CASSLDYTSTDTQYF
TRBJ1-5,TRBV19,CASNLRTGNQPQHF
TRBJ1-4,TRBV5-1,CASSPRLATNEKLFF
TRBJ2-7,TRBV2,CASRPGDEQYF
-,TRBV6-1,CASRPTGGDEQYF
TRBJ1-1,TRBV5-1,CASTIDLRNTEAFF
TRBJ1-3,TRBV11-2,CASSLAGNTIYF
TRBJ1-1,TRBV19,CASSTDRRGTEAFF
TRBJ1-5,TRBV19,CASKRGSSNQPQHF
TRBJ1-5,TRBV6-6,CASSQMPQHF